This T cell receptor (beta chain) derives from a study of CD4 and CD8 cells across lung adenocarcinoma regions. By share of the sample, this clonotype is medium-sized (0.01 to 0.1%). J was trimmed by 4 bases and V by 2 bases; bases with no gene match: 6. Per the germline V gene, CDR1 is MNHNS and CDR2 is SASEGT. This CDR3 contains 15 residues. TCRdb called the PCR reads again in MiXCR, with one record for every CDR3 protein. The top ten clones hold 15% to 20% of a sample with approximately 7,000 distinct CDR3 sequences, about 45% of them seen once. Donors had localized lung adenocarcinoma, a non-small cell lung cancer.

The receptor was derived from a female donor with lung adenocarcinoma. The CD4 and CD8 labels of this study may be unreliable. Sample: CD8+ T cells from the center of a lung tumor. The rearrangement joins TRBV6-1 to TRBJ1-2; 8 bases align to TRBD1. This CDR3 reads CASSERTGSIYGYTF. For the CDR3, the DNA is TGTGCCAGCAGTGAAAGGACAGGGTCTATCTATGGCTACACCTTC.